Listed here is a single TCR beta chain. This sample was taken from a study of OX40 agonist ivuxolimab in advanced cancers. Study-level information: Every 2 weeks, patients received ivuxolimab intravenously, dosed at 0.01 to 10 mg/kg.

Individuals having autoimmune disease history or systemic immunosuppression were not enrolled. V gave up 1 base and J gave up 15 bases; unmatched junction bases: 5. The germline V gene has CDR1 SGHVS and CDR2 FQNEAQ. This CDR3 is built from 12 residues. The protocol was immunoSEQ multiplex PCR, while the TCRdb copy is restricted to in-frame clones and leaves out a portion. The sample shows tens of thousands of clones, roughly nine tenths of them seen only once. The sequence came from an adult with an advanced solid tumor such as melanoma, head and neck, liver or kidney cancer. The genes are TRBV7-8 and TRBJ2-1; 8 bases are a match to TRBD1. The sample was CD4+ or CD8+ T cells sorted from blood, taken in a trial of the OX40 agonist ivuxolimab. CDR3 in amino acids: CASSLVSGGLFF. CDR3 nucleotides: TGTGCCAGCAGCTTAGTCTCAGGGGGCCTGTTCTTC.